Below, 27 T cell receptor beta chains from the same sample are listed, as sequenced in a study of somatic mutations in cytotoxic T cells in rheumatoid arthritis. The table came from immunoSEQ multiplex PCR; TCRdb's copy has only in-frame clones and leaves some out. The sample holds fewer than 40,000 clones; roughly 80% are singletons and the top ten take around 8.3%. The specimen was CD8+ T cells sorted from blood. These receptors originate from an adult with rheumatoid arthritis.

The CDR3, as DNA: TGTGCCAGCAGCTTGCCGGGAGACCGGAGTCGAGCGGGCTACACCTTC. Translation gives CASSLPGDRSRAGYTF. This chain uses TRBV5-4 with TRBJ1-2; D not certain. Deletions cut 1 base from V and 8 bases from J, with 21 bases between. CDR1 is SGHNT, CDR2 YYREEE, per germline (reference sequence). The CDR3 has 16 residues.

The chain is built from TRBV11-1 and TRBJ1-2; D is perhaps TRBD1 (6 bases). The CDR3 loop spans 17 amino acids. V lost 1 base to trimming and J lost 4 bases, with 19 bases between them. Per germline, CDR1 SGHAT and CDR2 FQDESV (reference sequence). As DNA, the CDR3 is TGTGCCAGCAGCTTAGATCTCCCGGGGGCCCCGACCTATGGCTACACCTTC. Amino acids: CASSLDLPGAPTYGYTF.

The V gene is TRBV6-1, the J gene TRBJ2-1, with D unresolved. In germline, CDR1 is MNHNS, CDR2 SASEGT. The CDR3 is made up of 15 amino acids. The V and J ends lost 0 bases and 2 bases respectively, with 8 bases between them. CDR3 residues: CASSEAAVPYNEQFF. The CDR3 DNA is TGTGCCAGCAGTGAAGCGGCGGTTCCCTACAATGAGCAGTTCTTC.

The V gene is TRBV4-1, the J gene TRBJ1-6; a weak D match, TRBD1 (5 bases). Looked up from germline, CDR1 is MGHRA and CDR2 is YSYEKL. The CDR3 is made up of 17 amino acids. V was shortened by 4 bases and J by 7 bases, with 20 bases between the two germline ends. The CDR3 sequence: CASSPTRVRVRNSPLHF. The CDR3 nucleotides read TGCGCCAGCAGCCCAACGAGGGTCAGGGTAAGGAATTCACCCCTCCACTTT.

The gene calls are TRBV21-1 and TRBJ2-7; the table's TRBD2 call for D was not verified on the DNA. TRBV21-1 is tagged as a pseudogene. The CDR3 consists of 18 residues. In DNA, the CDR3 is TGTGCCAGCAGCAAAGCACGCCCTAGCGGGAGGAGGATCAGGGAGCAGTACTTC. Translation: CASSKARPSGRRIREQYF.

This clone has a handful of counts. The J gene is TRBJ2-4, the V gene TRBV9, with 13 bases matching TRBD2. CDR1 and CDR2 (germline): SGDLS, YYNGEE. CDR3 length: 16 residues. With 3 bases clipped from V and 6 bases from J, the junction kept 6 bases outside the gene matches. CDR3 amino acids: CASSGGLAGEGNIQYF. CDR3 DNA: TGTGCCAGCAGCGGTGGACTAGCGGGGGAGGGAAACATTCAGTACTTC.

This clone showed up just a few times. V usage is TRBV6-5 and J usage is TRBJ1-6; a possible D gene is TRBD1 (6 bases). The CDR3 runs to 13 residues. Germline values: CDR1 MNHEY, CDR2 SVGAGI. V lost 7 bases, J lost 7 bases, and 11 bases lay in between. The CDR3 here is CASTGTQNSPLHF. CDR3 nucleotide sequence: TGTGCCAGCACCGGGACACAGAATTCACCCCTCCACTTT.

DNA for the CDR3: TGTGCCAGTAGTCCACGGACGGAAATGAACACTGAAGCTTTCTTT. It encodes CASSPRTEMNTEAFF. The chain recombines TRBV19 with TRBJ1-1, with D hard to call. This CDR3 spans 15 amino acids. Between the trimmed V and J ends, which lost 5 bases and 0 bases, there was a span of 13 bases. The germline V gene encodes CDR1 LNHDA and CDR2 SQIVND (reference sequence).

The chain carries TRBV11-1 and TRBJ1-1; D is ambiguous. The length of the CDR3 is 16 residues. The V gene's germline CDR1 is SGHAT and CDR2 FQDESV (reference sequence). The germline V and J ends were trimmed by 1 base and 2 bases, with 14 bases remaining between them. In DNA, the CDR3 is TGTGCCAGCAGCTTAGGGGAGCTCCACCTAAACACTGAAGCTTTCTTT. It codes for CASSLGELHLNTEAFF.

The V and J genes are TRBV2 and TRBJ1-2; D is uncertain. CDR1 is SNHLY and CDR2 is FYNNEI in the germline V gene. Trimming removed 8 bases at V and 4 bases at J, with 8 bases between. CDR3 length equals 11 residues. The chain's CDR3 is CASPSPYGYTF. The CDR3 nucleotides are TGTGCCAGCCCAAGTCCCTATGGCTACACCTTC.

CDR3 region: CSVDGLAGETDTQYF. DNA for the CDR3: TGCAGCGTTGATGGACTAGCGGGAGAGACAGATACGCAGTATTTT. The gene calls are TRBV29-1 and TRBJ2-3, with TRBD2 identical over 13 bases. V lost 3 bases to trimming and J lost 3 bases; unmatched junction nucleotides: 3. CDR1 and CDR2 from the germline V gene are SQVTM and ANQGSEA. The CDR3 contains 15 residues.

This sequence joins TRBV9 and TRBJ2-7; tentatively, D is TRBD1 or TRBD2 (5 bases each). Germline V gene lookup returns CDR1 SGDLS and CDR2 YYNGEE. This CDR3 region has 16 residues. V lost 0 bases and J 0 bases, leaving 13 bases between the germline ends. The CDR3 nucleotides are TGTGCCAGCAGCGTAGAAGAGGGGTCGGGCTCCTACGAGCAGTACTTC. Translating gives CASSVEEGSGSYEQYF.

The J gene is TRBJ2-1, the V gene TRBV29-1; weak D call: TRBD1 (6 bases). The CDR3 runs 14 residues. Trimming pared 4 bases from V and 4 bases from J, leaving 14 bases between. Germline CDR1 and CDR2: SQVTM and ANQGSEA. The CDR3 is CSVVGSRGYNEQFF. The CDR3 DNA reads TGCAGCGTTGTCGGCTCCAGGGGTTACAATGAGCAGTTCTTC.

This chain joins TRBV12-5 and TRBJ1-5, with TRBD1 identical over 9 bases. The CDR3 sequence is 19 residues long. With V trimmed by 2 bases and J by 0 bases, 11 bases remained unmatched. The germline gives CDR1 LGHNT, CDR2 FRNRAP. The CDR3 spells CASGLFFSDRGYSNQPQHF. In DNA, the CDR3 is TGTGCTAGTGGTTTGTTCTTCTCGGACAGGGGTTATAGCAATCAGCCCCAGCATTTT.

The genes are TRBV5-8 and TRBJ2-7; D remains ambiguous. V shed 4 bases and J shed 5 bases, with 13 bases lying between them. The CDR3 totals 13 residues. Germline V gene data show CDR1 as SGHTS and CDR2 as YDEGEE. CDR3 loop: CASSPRFKDEQYF. The DNA for the CDR3 is TGTGCCAGCAGCCCCAGGTTCAAGGACGAGCAGTACTTC.

The rearrangement uses TRBV7-9 and TRBJ2-2; unclear D gene. V dropped 5 bases and J dropped 1 base, with 5 bases sitting between them. CDR1 and CDR2 from the germline V gene are SEHNR and FQNEAQ (reference sequence). The CDR3 loop spans 13 amino acids. CDR3 nucleotide sequence: TGTGCCAGCAGCCCCCGGAACACCGGGGAGCTGTTTTTT. This gives the protein CASSPRNTGELFF.

The chain combines TRBV7-9 with TRBJ1-2; D gene unclear. Germline-derived CDR1 and CDR2 are SEHNR and FQNEAQ (reference sequence). V was pared by 1 base and J by 0 bases, with 9 bases between. The CDR3 is made up of 15 amino acids. The CDR3, as DNA: TGTGCCAGCAGCTTAGTCGCCGGTTCTAACTATGGCTACACCTTC. Amino acid sequence: CASSLVAGSNYGYTF. The whole variable domain, filled in from reference TRBV7-9 and TRBJ1-2, reads DTGVSQNPRHKITKRGQNVTFRCDPISEHNRLYWYRQTLGQGPEFLTYFQNEAQLEKSRLLSDRFSAERPKGSFSTLEIQRTEQGDSAMYLCASSLVAGSNYGYTFGSGTRLTVV.

The chain combines TRBV13 with TRBJ1-1, with D possibly being TRBD1 (5 bases). The germline gives CDR1 PRHDT, CDR2 FYEKMQ (reference sequence). This CDR3 contains 14 residues. Trimming removed 5 bases at V and 1 base at J, with 11 bases between. The CDR3 here is CASSTTQANTEAFF. In DNA form, the CDR3 reads TGTGCCAGCAGCACGACACAGGCGAACACTGAAGCTTTCTTT.

The J gene is TRBJ2-2, the V gene TRBV5-1; D is undetermined. Germline V gene sequence: CDR1 SGHRS, CDR2 YFSETQ. Deletions cut 0 bases from V and 7 bases from J, with 4 bases between. The CDR3 is 12 amino acids. CDR3 loop: CASSLAGGELFF. The CDR3 nucleotides are TGCGCCAGCAGCTTGGCCGGCGGGGAGCTGTTTTTT. Based on the CDR3 plus reference TRBV5-1 and TRBJ2-2, the full variable domain is KAGVTQTPRYLIKTRGQQVTLSCSPISGHRSVSWYQQTPGQGLQFLFEYFSETQRNKGNFPGRFSGRQFSNSRSEMNVSTLELGDSALYLCASSLAGGELFFGEGSRLTVL.

The chain uses TRBV7-3 and TRBJ2-2, with TRBD1 identical over 7 bases. In germline, CDR1 is SGHTA, CDR2 FQGTGA. Trimming at V came to 5 bases and at J to 5 bases, leaving 14 bases not matched to a gene. The CDR3 has 17 residues. The DNA of the CDR3 is TGTGCCAGCAGCAACCCCCGGGACAGTCACAAGACCGGGGAGCTGTTTTTT. Translation gives CASSNPRDSHKTGELFF.

The chain links TRBV27 to TRBJ1-1, with no clear D. Germline V gene sequence: CDR1 MNHEY, CDR2 SMNVEV (reference sequence). The CDR3 is 13 amino acids. Trimming pared 5 bases from V and 3 bases from J, leaving 10 bases between. The CDR3 reads CASSPDRHTEAFF. The CDR3 nucleotides read TGTGCCAGCAGTCCGGACCGTCACACTGAAGCTTTCTTT.

The V call is TRBV5-6, the J call TRBJ2-7, with 8 bases identical to TRBD1. Germline CDR1 reads SGHDT; CDR2 reads YYEEEE. This CDR3 is built from 14 residues. After removal of 0 bases from V and 3 bases from J, the junction contained 2 bases not matched to a gene. Here the CDR3 reads CASSLGTGFYEQYF. CDR3 DNA sequence: TGTGCCAGCAGCTTGGGGACAGGGTTCTACGAGCAGTACTTC.

The chain is built from TRBV27 and TRBJ1-2; no definite D call. Germline-derived CDR1 and CDR2 are MNHEY and SMNVEV (reference sequence). V shed 5 bases and J shed 1 base, with 8 bases lying between them. The CDR3 spans 13 residues. This chain's CDR3 is CASSPDYNYGYTF. The CDR3 DNA reads TGTGCCAGCAGTCCCGACTATAACTATGGCTACACCTTC.

This clone has a single count. The rearrangement joins TRBV29-1 to TRBJ1-3; a possible D gene is TRBD1 (5 bases). The germline V gene encodes CDR1 SQVTM and CDR2 ANQGSEA. V lost 3 bases and J lost 2, with 11 bases in between. CDR3 length equals 14 residues. CDR3 DNA: TGCAGCGTTGATAGGAGGGGCACTGGAAACACCATATATTTT. The encoded protein is CSVDRRGTGNTIYF.

The rearrangement links TRBV28 to TRBJ1-6; D gene unclear. Between the trimmed V and J ends, which lost 4 bases and 10 bases, there was a span of 17 bases. Germline CDR1 reads MDHEN; CDR2 reads SYDVKM. CDR3 length: 15 amino acids. CDR3 amino acids: CASSSALVDSSPLHF. The CDR3 DNA sequence: TGTGCCAGCAGTTCCGCCTTGGTTGACTCCTCACCCCTCCACTTT.

The V and J genes are TRBV4-3 and TRBJ2-1, with 9 bases aligning to TRBD1. CDR3 length: 14 residues. V shed 5 bases and J 8 bases; nucleotides not matched to a gene: 7. The germline CDR1 and CDR2 sequences are LGHNA and YSLEER. CDR3 sequence: CASSAGTGWDEQFF. The CDR3 DNA follows: TGCGCCAGCAGCGCCGGGACAGGGTGGGATGAGCAGTTCTTC.

V and J are TRBV4-3 and TRBJ2-7; D possibly corresponds to TRBD1 (6 bases). The CDR3 has 15 amino acids. The V gene's germline CDR1 is LGHNA and CDR2 YSLEER. The germline V and J ends were trimmed by 1 base and 4 bases, with 14 bases remaining between them. CDR3 in amino acids: CASSQGNRAHYEQYF. The CDR3 region has the DNA TGCGCCAGCAGCCAAGGCAACAGGGCCCATTACGAGCAGTACTTC.